The 4 T cell receptor beta chains given below trace back to one sample, sequenced in a study of T cell changes during pregnancy in multiple sclerosis. Libraries were prepared by immunoSEQ multiplex PCR; TCRdb keeps only in-frame clonotypes and omits some of them. This repertoire shows about 31,000 clones, about 89% found once; its top ten account for 5.5% to 8%. The sample here was CD8+ T cells from peripheral blood mononuclear cells, taken in the second trimester of pregnancy. Source of these receptors: a female donor with multiple sclerosis, enrolled in a pregnancy study.

V is TRBV5-4 and J is TRBJ2-1; 7 bases line up with TRBD2. The CDR3 sequence is 17 residues long. The J segment lost 4 bases and the V segment lost 0 bases, leaving 10 bases of the junction unmatched. The germline V gene has CDR1 SGHNT and CDR2 YYREEE (reference sequence). This CDR3 is CASSLAGRGTWYNEQFF. The CDR3, as DNA: TGTGCCAGCAGCTTGGCCGGGCGGGGGACGTGGTACAATGAGCAGTTCTTC.

The chain recombines TRBV4-3 with TRBJ2-1; 10 bases match TRBD2. CDR1 is LGHNA and CDR2 is YSLEER in the germline V gene. The CDR3 runs to 16 residues. V lost 4 bases to trimming and J lost 8 bases; unmatched junction nucleotides: 11. The CDR3 reads CASSRFLAGAGDEQFF. In nucleotides, the CDR3 is TGCGCCAGCAGCCGGTTTCTAGCGGGAGCTGGGGATGAGCAGTTCTTC.

V is TRBV29-1 and J is TRBJ1-2, with TRBD1 matching 7 bases. In germline, CDR1 is SQVTM, CDR2 ANQGSEA. This CDR3 spans 13 amino acids. Unmatched junction bases numbered 6, after V lost 3 bases and J lost 5 bases. The CDR3 reads CSVETGLEYGYTF. Written as DNA, the CDR3 is TGCAGCGTTGAGACAGGGTTAGAATATGGCTACACCTTC.

This chain links TRBV7-9 with TRBJ2-7; the match to TRBD2 covers 9 bases. The CDR3 is 19 amino acids. After removal of 2 bases from V and 3 bases from J, the junction contained 17 bases not matched to a gene. Germline lookup yields CDR1 SEHNR and CDR2 FQNEAQ (reference sequence). CDR3 DNA: TGTGCCAGCAGCTTATTCCCCAGAGGGGCTAGCGGGACGAACTACGAGCAGTACTTC. It is translated as CASSLFPRGASGTNYEQYF.